This passage covers 23 T cell receptor beta chains from one sample sequenced in a study of T cell repertoires in cytomegalovirus infection. TCRdb fed the reads into MiXCR, producing one record per CDR3 protein. Here the sample spans roughly 760,000 distinct CDR3 sequences, under 40% being singletons. The specimen sequenced was PBMCs. All receptors derive from a human donor in good health (CMV status not recorded). Some clones in this sample may be carry-over from other donors' samples.

This chain uses TRBV28 with TRBJ2-6, with D perhaps TRBD1 or TRBD2 (6 bases each). This CDR3 has 17 amino acids. V was trimmed by 6 bases and J by 0 bases, leaving 15 bases between them. Germline values: CDR1 MDHEN, CDR2 SYDVKM. This chain's CDR3 is CASSSWGRGSGANVLTF. CDR3 nucleotide sequence: TGTGCCAGCAGCTCGTGGGGGCGGGGCTCTGGGGCCAACGTCCTGACTTTC.

This clonotype has at least ten counts. The chain couples TRBV7-9 to TRBJ2-1, with TRBD2 matching 7 bases. The CDR3 loop spans 15 amino acids. The V and J ends lost 5 bases and 8 bases, in that order; junction bases with no gene match: 12. Per the germline V gene, CDR1 is SEHNR and CDR2 is FQNEAQ (reference sequence). The CDR3 loop reads CASSPLRTSVDEQFF. The CDR3 DNA follows: TGTGCCAGCAGCCCCCTAAGGACTAGTGTTGATGAGCAGTTCTTC.

This clonotype is a singleton in its sample. V and J are TRBV5-1 and TRBJ2-1; TRBD2 matches 9 bases. The germline V gene encodes CDR1 SGHRS and CDR2 YFSETQ. The CDR3 totals 14 residues. The ends lost 5 bases at V and 10 bases at J; junction bases unmatched: 10. Here the CDR3 reads CASRRLAEANEQFF. CDR3 DNA sequence: TGCGCCAGCAGACGACTAGCGGAGGCGAACGAGCAGTTCTTC. Complete variable domain (other parts from reference TRBV5-1 and TRBJ2-1): KAGVTQTPRYLIKTRGQQVTLSCSPISGHRSVSWYQQTPGQGLQFLFEYFSETQRNKGNFPGRFSGRQFSNSRSEMNVSTLELGDSALYLCASRRLAEANEQFFGPGTRLTVL.

Many counts were recorded for this clonotype. The chain employs TRBV7-8 and TRBJ2-7, with a tentative D call TRBD1 (6 bases). Per the germline V gene, CDR1 is SGHVS and CDR2 is FQNEAQ. The V and J ends lost 0 bases and 2 bases respectively, with 11 bases between them. This CDR3 is 15 amino acids long. This CDR3 reads CASSLAAGEAYEQYF. In nucleotides, the CDR3 is TGTGCCAGCAGCTTAGCGGCAGGGGAAGCCTACGAGCAGTACTTC. Filled out from reference TRBV7-8 and TRBJ2-7, the complete variable domain reads GAGVSQSPRYKVAKRGQDVALRCDPISGHVSLFWYQQALGQGPEFLTYFQNEAQLDKSGLPSDRFFAERPEGSVSTLKIQRTQQEDSAVYLCASSLAAGEAYEQYFGPGTRLTVT.

This clonotype appeared a few times. The chain recombines TRBV27 with TRBJ1-4; D perhaps matches TRBD1 (6 bases). The CDR3 totals 15 residues. V shed 1 base and J shed 2 bases, with 8 bases lying between them. Looked up from germline, CDR1 is MNHEY and CDR2 is SMNVEV (reference sequence). The CDR3 reads CASSLLQGTNEKLFF. CDR3 in DNA: TGTGCCAGCAGTTTATTGCAGGGGACTAATGAAAAACTGTTTTTT.

This chain links TRBV29-1 with TRBJ2-7, with D perhaps matching TRBD1 (5 bases). Trimming shortened V by 2 bases and J by 2 bases, and 10 bases separated the two germline ends. CDR1 SQVTM and CDR2 ANQGSEA come from the germline V gene. This CDR3 is 13 amino acids long. CDR3 sequence reads: CSVERPGTYEQYF. Here the CDR3 DNA reads TGCAGCGTTGAACGTCCAGGGACCTACGAGCAGTACTTC.

V is TRBV11-1 and J is TRBJ2-1; D remains ambiguous. The V gene's germline CDR1 is SGHAT and CDR2 FQDESV (reference sequence). Trimming removed 5 bases from V and 3 bases from J, with 17 bases in between. The CDR3 sequence is 16 residues long. In DNA form, the CDR3 reads TGTGCCAGCAGCCGAAAACCCCTATTCTACTACAATGAGCAGTTCTTC. Translation: CASSRKPLFYYNEQFF.

The gene calls are TRBV2 and TRBJ1-2; no clear D. This CDR3 is 14 amino acids long. Trimming removed 9 bases from V and 8 bases from J, with 22 bases in between. Germline loops: CDR1 SNHLY, CDR2 FYNNEI. This CDR3 is CASSPAERRLGYTF. In nucleotides, the CDR3 is TGTGCCAGTAGTCCCGCGGAGAGACGCCTAGGCTACACCTTC.

The sample holds a few counts of this clonotype. The V and J genes are TRBV7-2 and TRBJ2-1; TRBD2 matches 11 bases. The trim removed 7 bases at V and 9 bases at J, leaving 11 bases unmatched. Germline V gene data show CDR1 as SGHTA and CDR2 as FQGNSA. CDR3 length: 15 residues. This CDR3 reads CASTLSSSGRGEQFF. CDR3 sequence (DNA): TGTGCCAGCACCCTGTCCAGTAGCGGGAGGGGTGAGCAGTTCTTC.

This clonotype was detected many times. This chain's CDR3 is CASSPGISGNTIYF. The CDR3 bases are TGTGCCAGCAGCCCCGGGATCTCTGGAAACACCATATATTTT. The chain carries TRBV7-2 and TRBJ1-3; no clear D gene. The CDR3 is 14 amino acids. Germline CDR1 and CDR2: SGHTA and FQGNSA. V lost 5 bases, J lost 0 bases, and 8 bases lay in between.

The chain has TRBV7-4 and TRBJ2-1; D might be TRBD1 or TRBD2, each matching 6 bases. This CDR3 has 12 residues. Germline CDR1 reads SGHVT; CDR2 reads SQSDAQ. Trimming shortened V by 11 bases and J by 4 bases, and 12 bases separated the two germline ends. The CDR3 loop reads CAGGTLYNEQFF. For the CDR3, the DNA is TGTGCCGGGGGGACACTTTACAATGAGCAGTTCTTC.

This chain connects TRBV7-6 to TRBJ1-4, with D perhaps TRBD1 (5 bases). Trimming cost V 4 bases and J 4 bases, with 16 bases left between them. The CDR3 contains 16 residues. Germline lookup yields CDR1 SGHVS and CDR2 FNYEAQ. The CDR3 DNA is TGTGCCAGCAGCTCCCGGAGGCGAGGGGATAATGAAAAACTGTTTTTT. This translates into CASSSRRRGDNEKLFF. Full variable domain (missing parts from reference TRBV7-6 and TRBJ1-4): GAGVSQSPRYKVTKRGQDVALRCDPISGHVSLYWYRQALGQGPEFLTYFNYEAQQDKSGLPNDRFSAERPEGSISTLTIQRTEQRDSAMYRCASSSRRRGDNEKLFFGSGTQLSVL.

On this clonotype itself: At one end, the junction sequence differs from germline, possibly due to a read error. The V call is TRBV19, the J call TRBJ1-5, with D unclear. This CDR3 contains 15 residues. Germline V CDR1 and CDR2: LNHDA, SQIVND (reference sequence). For the CDR3, the DNA is TGTGCCATTAGTATAGGCGGGTTCGGGAATCAGCCCCAGCATTTT. Amino acid sequence: CAISIGGFGNQPQHF.

The chain combines TRBV6-4 with TRBJ2-1; no reliable D call. V gave up 4 bases and J gave up 3 bases, with 10 bases separating them. This CDR3 is 14 amino acids long. Germline V gene sequence: CDR1 MRHNA, CDR2 SNTAGT. The CDR3 bases are TGTGCCAGCAGTGCAAAGAGCGACTACAATGAGCAGTTCTTC. Residues: CASSAKSDYNEQFF.

This clonotype was seen a handful of times. The rearrangement joins TRBV7-6 to TRBJ1-2, with 12 bases that match TRBD1. This CDR3 spans 18 amino acids. CDR1 and CDR2 (germline): SGHVS, FNYEAQ. V lost 1 base and J lost 6; bases outside the gene matches: 12. The chain's CDR3 is CASSLEAGQGAFGHGYTF. CDR3 in DNA: TGTGCCAGCAGCTTAGAGGCGGGACAGGGGGCTTTTGGGCATGGCTACACCTTC.

This clonotype has a count of ten or more. This chain uses TRBV7-2 with TRBJ2-5; 9 nucleotides agree with TRBD2. Per the germline V gene, CDR1 is SGHTA and CDR2 is FQGNSA. V gave up 1 base and J gave up 10 bases; unmatched junction bases: 10. This CDR3 region has 15 residues. The CDR3: CASSLGGTSREVQYF. The CDR3 DNA reads TGTGCCAGCAGCTTAGGGGGGACTAGCAGGGAGGTCCAGTACTTC.

The V and J genes are TRBV12-3 or TRBV12-4 and TRBJ1-2, with D possibly matching TRBD1 (6 bases). The CDR3 is 13 amino acids. V lost 7 bases, J lost 8 bases, and 17 bases lay in between. The CDR3 DNA reads TGTGCCAGCACTCTGGGGGGGGCGGGAGGCTACACCTTC. Translating it yields CASTLGGAGGYTF.

The V and J genes are TRBV6-6 and TRBJ2-1, with D perhaps matching TRBD1 or TRBD2 (5 bases each). The CDR3 has 14 amino acids. Trimming took 6 bases from V and 5 from J, leaving 14 bases between them. Looked up from germline, CDR1 is MNHNY and CDR2 is SVGAGI (reference sequence). The CDR3 is CASRPPGPHNEQFF. DNA of the CDR3: TGTGCCAGCAGACCTCCGGGGCCCCACAATGAGCAGTTCTTC.

On this clonotype itself: One junction end disagrees with the germline gene, perhaps due to a read error. This chain joins TRBV14 and TRBJ2-7; the match to TRBD1 covers 8 bases. The CDR3 is 15 amino acids. The germline V gene has CDR1 SGHDN and CDR2 FVKESK. The DNA of the CDR3 is TGTGTCAGCGGACAGACAGGGGCCAGCTCCTACGAGCAGTACTTC. Amino acids: CVSGQTGASSYEQYF.

This clonotype was observed a handful of times. V gene TRBV28 combines with J gene TRBJ1-5; D ambiguous. V was clipped by 6 bases and J by 0 bases, with 21 bases between them. Germline CDR1 and CDR2: MDHEN and SYDVKM. There are 18 residues in the CDR3. Here the CDR3 DNA reads TGTGCCAGCAGCCGGGATGCCACTCCCGGTTATAGCAATCAGCCCCAGCATTTT. It encodes CASSRDATPGYSNQPQHF.

This clonotype was counted only a few times. This chain connects TRBV3-1 to TRBJ1-1; D is undetermined. The CDR3 has 13 residues. V shed 2 bases and J shed 4 bases, with 8 bases lying between them. CDR1 LGHDT and CDR2 YNNKEL come from the germline V gene (reference sequence). The CDR3 DNA reads as TGTGCCAGCAGCCAAATCCGGGGCACTGAAGCTTTCTTT. Translated, it gives CASSQIRGTEAFF. The full variable domain, rest sourced from reference TRBV3-1 and TRBJ1-1, is DTAVSQTPKYLVTQMGNDKSIKCEQNLGHDTMYWYKQDSKKFLKIMFSYNNKELIINETVPNRFSPKSPDKAHLNLHINSLELGDSAVYFCASSQIRGTEAFFGQGTRLTVV.

This clonotype came up a few times. The gene calls are TRBV7-9 and TRBJ2-7; possible D gene TRBD2, 5 bases. The CDR3 runs to 13 residues. V lost 3 bases and J 4 bases, leaving 10 bases between the germline ends. Germline V gives CDR1 SEHNR, CDR2 FQNEAQ (reference sequence). In DNA form, the CDR3 reads TGTGCCAGCAGCTTCCTAGCTCGGTACGAGCAGTACTTC. It yields the protein CASSFLARYEQYF.

This clonotype was seen repeatedly, ten times or more. The chain is built from TRBV7-2 and TRBJ1-2, with a weak D call TRBD1 (5 bases). The length of the CDR3 is 15 residues. Deletions cut 5 bases from V and 0 bases from J, with 13 bases between. The germline V gene encodes CDR1 SGHTA and CDR2 FQGNSA. For the CDR3, the DNA is TGTGCCAGCAGCACCGATGGGGGAGCTAACTATGGCTACACCTTC. Translation gives CASSTDGGANYGYTF.